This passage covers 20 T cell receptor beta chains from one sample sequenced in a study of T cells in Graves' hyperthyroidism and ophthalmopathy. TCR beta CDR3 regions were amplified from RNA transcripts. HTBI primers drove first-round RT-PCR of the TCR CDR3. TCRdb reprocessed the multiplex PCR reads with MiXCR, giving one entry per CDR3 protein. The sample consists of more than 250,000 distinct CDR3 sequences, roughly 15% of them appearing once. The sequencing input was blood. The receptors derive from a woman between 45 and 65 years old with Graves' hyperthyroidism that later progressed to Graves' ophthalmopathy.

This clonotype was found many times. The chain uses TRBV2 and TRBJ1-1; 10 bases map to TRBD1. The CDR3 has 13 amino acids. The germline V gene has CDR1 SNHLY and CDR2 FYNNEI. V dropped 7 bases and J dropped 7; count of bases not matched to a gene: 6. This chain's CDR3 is CASNDRGLGEAFF. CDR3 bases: TGTGCCAGCAATGACAGGGGGCTAGGTGAAGCTTTCTTT.

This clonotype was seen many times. Here the CDR3 DNA reads TGTGCCAGCAGTGAAGCCTATTGGACTAGCGGGAGTCATAGGGATGAGCAGTTCTTC. Protein product: CASSEAYWTSGSHRDEQFF. The chain couples TRBV6-1 to TRBJ2-1, with TRBD2 matching 13 bases. Losses at the gene ends were 0 bases for V and 8 bases for J; bases not matched to a gene: 13. CDR1 MNHNS and CDR2 SASEGT come from the germline V gene. This CDR3 has 19 amino acids.

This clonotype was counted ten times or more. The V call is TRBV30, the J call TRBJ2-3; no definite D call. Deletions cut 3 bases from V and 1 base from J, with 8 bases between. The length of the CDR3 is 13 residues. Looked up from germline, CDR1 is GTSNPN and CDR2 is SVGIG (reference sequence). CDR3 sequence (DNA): TGTGCCTGGAGGCTAACAGGCACAGATACGCAGTATTTT. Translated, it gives CAWRLTGTDTQYF.

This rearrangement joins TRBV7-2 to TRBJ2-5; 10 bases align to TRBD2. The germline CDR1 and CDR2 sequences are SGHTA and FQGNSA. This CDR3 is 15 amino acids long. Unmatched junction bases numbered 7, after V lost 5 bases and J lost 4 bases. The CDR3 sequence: CASSTLAGSLETQYF. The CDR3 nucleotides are TGTGCCAGCAGCACACTAGCGGGAAGTTTAGAGACCCAGTACTTC.

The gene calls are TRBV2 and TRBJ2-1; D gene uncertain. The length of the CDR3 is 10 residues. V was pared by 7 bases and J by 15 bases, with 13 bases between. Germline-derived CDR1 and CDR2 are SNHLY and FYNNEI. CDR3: CASNGLERFF. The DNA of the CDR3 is TGTGCCAGCAATGGGCTTGAAAGGTTCTTC.

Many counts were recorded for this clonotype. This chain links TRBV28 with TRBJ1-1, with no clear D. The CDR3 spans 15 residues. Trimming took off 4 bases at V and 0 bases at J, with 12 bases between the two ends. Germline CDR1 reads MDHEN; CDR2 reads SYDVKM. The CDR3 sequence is CASSYPSLMNTEAFF. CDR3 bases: TGTGCCAGCAGTTACCCAAGCCTAATGAACACTGAAGCTTTCTTT.

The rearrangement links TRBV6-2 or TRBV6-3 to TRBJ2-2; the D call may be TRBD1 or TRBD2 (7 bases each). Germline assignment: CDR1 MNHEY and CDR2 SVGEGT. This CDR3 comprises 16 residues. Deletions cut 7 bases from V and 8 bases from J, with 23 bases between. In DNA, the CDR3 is TGTGCCAGCACCTCCCGAGATCCAGGGGGAGGGGGGGAGCTGTTTTTT. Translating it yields CASTSRDPGGGGELFF.

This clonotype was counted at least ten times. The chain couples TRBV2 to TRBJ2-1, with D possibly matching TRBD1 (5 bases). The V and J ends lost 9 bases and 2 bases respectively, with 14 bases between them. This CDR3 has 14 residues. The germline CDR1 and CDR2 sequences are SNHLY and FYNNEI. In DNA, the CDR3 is TGTGCCAGTAAGGGGTTACCAACCTACAATGAGCAGTTCTTC. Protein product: CASKGLPTYNEQFF.

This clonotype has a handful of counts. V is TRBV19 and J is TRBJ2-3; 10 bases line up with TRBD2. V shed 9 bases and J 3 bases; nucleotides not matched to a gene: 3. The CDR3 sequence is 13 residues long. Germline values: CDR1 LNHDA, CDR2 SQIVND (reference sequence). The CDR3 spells CASGLAETDTQYF. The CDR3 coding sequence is TGTGCCAGCGGACTAGCGGAAACAGATACGCAGTATTTT.

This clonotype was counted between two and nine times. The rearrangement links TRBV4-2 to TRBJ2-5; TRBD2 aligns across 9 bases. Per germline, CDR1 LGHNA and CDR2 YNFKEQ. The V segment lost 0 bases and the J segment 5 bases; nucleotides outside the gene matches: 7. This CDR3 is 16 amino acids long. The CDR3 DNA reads TGTGCCAGCAGCCAAGATCTGGGACTAGCTGGGGAGACCCAGTACTTC. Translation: CASSQDLGLAGETQYF.

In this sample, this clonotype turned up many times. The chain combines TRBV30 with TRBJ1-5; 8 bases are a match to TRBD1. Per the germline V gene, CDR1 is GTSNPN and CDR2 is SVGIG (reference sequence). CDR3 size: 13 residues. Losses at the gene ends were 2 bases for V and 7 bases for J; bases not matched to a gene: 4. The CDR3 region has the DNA TGTGCCTGGAGTCCAGGGGGCATCCAGCCCCAGCATTTT. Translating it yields CAWSPGGIQPQHF. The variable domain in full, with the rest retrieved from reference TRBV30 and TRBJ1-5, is SQTIHQWPATLVQPVGSPLSLECTVEGTSNPNLYWYRQAAGRGLQLLFYSVGIGQISSEVPQNLSASRPQDRQFILSSKKLLLSDSGFYLCAWSPGGIQPQHFGDGTRLSIL.

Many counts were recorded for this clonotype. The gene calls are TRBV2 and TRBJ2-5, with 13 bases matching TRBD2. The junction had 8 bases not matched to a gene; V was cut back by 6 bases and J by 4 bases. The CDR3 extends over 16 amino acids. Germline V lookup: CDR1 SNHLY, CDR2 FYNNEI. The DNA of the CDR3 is TGTGCCAGCAGCCGTCGGACTAGCGGGAGAGGAGAGACCCAGTACTTC. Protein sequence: CASSRRTSGRGETQYF.

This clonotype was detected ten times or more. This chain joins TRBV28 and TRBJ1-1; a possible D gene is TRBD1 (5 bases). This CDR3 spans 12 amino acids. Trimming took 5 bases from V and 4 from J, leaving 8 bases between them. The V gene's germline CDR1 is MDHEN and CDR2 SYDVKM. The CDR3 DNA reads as TGTGCCAGCAGTGGGGCGGGCACTGAAGCTTTCTTT. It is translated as CASSGAGTEAFF.

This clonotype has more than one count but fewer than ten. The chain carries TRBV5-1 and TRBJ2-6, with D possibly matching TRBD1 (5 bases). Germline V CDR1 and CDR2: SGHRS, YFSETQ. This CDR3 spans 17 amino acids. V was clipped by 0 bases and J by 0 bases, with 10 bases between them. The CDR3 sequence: CASSLGTGPSGANVLTF. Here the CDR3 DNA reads TGCGCCAGCAGCTTGGGTACAGGCCCCTCTGGGGCCAACGTCCTGACTTTC.

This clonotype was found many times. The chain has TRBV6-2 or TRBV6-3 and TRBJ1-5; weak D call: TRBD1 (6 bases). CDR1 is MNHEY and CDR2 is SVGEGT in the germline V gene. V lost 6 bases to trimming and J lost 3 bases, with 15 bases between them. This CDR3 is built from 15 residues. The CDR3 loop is CASSPGQTNNQPQHF. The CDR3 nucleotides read TGTGCCAGCAGCCCCGGACAGACCAACAATCAGCCCCAGCATTTT.

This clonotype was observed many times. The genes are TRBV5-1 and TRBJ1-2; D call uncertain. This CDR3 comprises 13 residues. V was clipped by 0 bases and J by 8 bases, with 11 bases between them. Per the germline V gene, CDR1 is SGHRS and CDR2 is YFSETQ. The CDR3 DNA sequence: TGCGCCAGCAGCTTGGACCGCAATCGGGGCTACACCTTC. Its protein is CASSLDRNRGYTF. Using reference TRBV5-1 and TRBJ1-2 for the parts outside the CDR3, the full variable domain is KAGVTQTPRYLIKTRGQQVTLSCSPISGHRSVSWYQQTPGQGLQFLFEYFSETQRNKGNFPGRFSGRQFSNSRSEMNVSTLELGDSALYLCASSLDRNRGYTFGSGTRLTVV.

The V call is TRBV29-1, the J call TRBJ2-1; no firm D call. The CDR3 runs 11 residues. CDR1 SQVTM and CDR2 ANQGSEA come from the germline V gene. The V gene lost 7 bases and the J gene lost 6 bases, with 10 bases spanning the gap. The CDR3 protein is CSALISNEQFF. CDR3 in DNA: TGCAGCGCCCTGATATCCAATGAGCAGTTCTTC.

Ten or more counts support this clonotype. The CDR3 here is CASSPMGASSTEAFF. The CDR3 nucleotides read TGTGCCAGCTCACCGATGGGAGCCAGTAGCACTGAAGCTTTCTTT. The chain couples TRBV18 to TRBJ1-1, with D uncertain. Germline CDR1 and CDR2: KGHSH and LQKENI. The CDR3 is 15 residues long. Trimming pared 3 bases from V and 4 bases from J, leaving 15 bases between.

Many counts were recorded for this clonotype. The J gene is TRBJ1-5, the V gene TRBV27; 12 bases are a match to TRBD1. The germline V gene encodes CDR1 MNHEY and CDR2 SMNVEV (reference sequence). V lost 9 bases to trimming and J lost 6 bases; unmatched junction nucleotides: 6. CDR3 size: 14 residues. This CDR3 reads CASRDRGLSQPQHF. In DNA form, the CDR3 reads TGTGCCAGTCGGGACAGGGGGCTGAGTCAGCCCCAGCATTTT.

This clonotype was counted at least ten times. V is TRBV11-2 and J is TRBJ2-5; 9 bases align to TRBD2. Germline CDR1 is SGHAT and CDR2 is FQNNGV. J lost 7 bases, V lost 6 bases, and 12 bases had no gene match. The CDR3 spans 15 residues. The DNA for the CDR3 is TGTGCCAGCAGACTCGAAGGCGGGAGGGTTGGGACCCAGTACTTC. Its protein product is CASRLEGGRVGTQYF.